One sample yielded the 25 T cell receptor beta chains listed below, sequenced in a study of blood T cells in healthy people across ages. The authors ran a second PCR of about 6 to 11 cycles using a sample-barcoded 5' primer and a J-beta primer mix. In TCRdb, the 5' RACE reads were re-called with MiXCR into one record per CDR3 protein. The sample contains about 720,000 distinct CDR3 sequences, about a fifth of which appear only once. Material for sequencing was blood. These receptors were obtained from a man between 65 and 79 years old in good health.

The chain uses TRBV29-1 and TRBJ2-1; D is perhaps TRBD1 (6 bases). V dropped 4 bases and J dropped 5 bases, with 9 bases sitting between them. From germline, CDR1 is SQVTM and CDR2 ANQGSEA. The CDR3 has 12 residues. CDR3 residues: CSVARGNNEQFF. Here the CDR3 DNA reads TGCAGCGTTGCCAGGGGAAACAATGAGCAGTTCTTC.

This clonotype has a count of ten or more. The junction departs from germline at one end; a sequencing error may be responsible. This chain uses TRBV12-3 or TRBV12-4 with TRBJ2-3; D might be TRBD2 (5 bases). This CDR3 contains 14 residues. In DNA form, the CDR3 reads TGTGCCAGCAGCTTAGGCGGGAGCACAGATACGCAGTATTTT. Its translation: CASSLGGSTDTQYF.

This clonotype appeared a single time. The rearrangement joins TRBV12-3 or TRBV12-4 to TRBJ2-1; 14 positions match TRBD2. After removal of 5 bases from V and 12 bases from J, the junction contained 6 bases not matched to a gene. The CDR3 is made up of 14 amino acids. In DNA, the CDR3 is TGTGCCAGCAGTAAAGGACTAGCGGGAGGTGGGCAGTTCTTC. Its protein product is CASSKGLAGGGQFF.

This rearrangement joins TRBV4-1 to TRBJ1-1; D is ambiguous. The germline V and J ends were trimmed by 0 bases and 5 bases, with 10 bases remaining between them. CDR1 is MGHRA, CDR2 YSYEKL, per germline. This CDR3 comprises 14 residues. The CDR3 protein is CASSQEAVRTEAFF. The CDR3 nucleotides are TGCGCCAGCAGCCAAGAGGCAGTCCGGACTGAAGCTTTCTTT.

This chain uses TRBV5-1 with TRBJ2-3, with 7 bases aligning to TRBD1. The germline CDR1 and CDR2 sequences are SGHRS and YFSETQ. This CDR3 is built from 16 residues. The J segment lost 0 bases and the V segment lost 4 bases, leaving 8 bases of the junction unmatched. The CDR3 coding sequence is TGCGCCAGCAGCCTGGGACAGCTTCAAAGCACAGATACGCAGTATTTT. It translates to CASSLGQLQSTDTQYF.

The J gene is TRBJ1-1, the V gene TRBV3-1, with a tentative D call TRBD1 (5 bases). Germline assignment: CDR1 LGHDT and CDR2 YNNKEL (reference sequence). Trimming removed 1 base at V and 5 bases at J, with 11 bases between. CDR3 length: 14 amino acids. The CDR3 DNA reads TGTGCCAGCAGCCAAGGGGGCCGGATGACTGAAGCTTTCTTT. Translated, it gives CASSQGGRMTEAFF.

This clonotype has a handful of counts. Germline is not matched at one junction end, which may reflect a read error. This sequence joins TRBV7-2 and TRBJ1-6; D unclear. The CDR3 loop spans 12 amino acids. The germline V gene has CDR1 SGHTA and CDR2 FQGNSA. The CDR3 protein is CASNTLRSPLHF. The DNA of the CDR3 is TGTGCCAGCAATACACTCAGGTCACCTCTCCACTTT.

This clonotype showed up just a few times. The genes are TRBV19 and TRBJ2-7; tentatively, D is TRBD1 (6 bases). The germline V gene has CDR1 LNHDA and CDR2 SQIVND (reference sequence). The CDR3 is made up of 14 amino acids. V lost 3 bases, J lost 9 bases, and 18 bases lay in between. This chain's CDR3 is CASSISTDSYGQYF. CDR3 nucleotide sequence: TGTGCCAGTAGTATCAGTACGGACAGCTATGGGCAGTACTTC.

In this sample, this clonotype turned up many times. The chain combines TRBV7-6 with TRBJ2-3; 8 bases align to TRBD2. Unmatched junction bases numbered 5, after V lost 2 bases and J lost 4 bases. CDR1 is SGHVS and CDR2 is FNYEAQ in the germline V gene. The CDR3 is 15 amino acids. CDR3 residues: CASSLLLAVPDTQYF. The CDR3 region has the DNA TGTGCCAGCAGCTTATTACTAGCGGTCCCAGATACGCAGTATTTT.

This clonotype turned up a few times. The chain uses TRBV6-5 and TRBJ1-2, with 10 bases matching TRBD1. With V trimmed by 4 bases and J by 7 bases, 12 bases remained unmatched. CDR3 size: 16 residues. Germline V lookup: CDR1 MNHEY, CDR2 SVGAGI. The CDR3, as DNA: TGTGCCAGCAGTTTGACAGGGGGCAGTCCCCATTCTGGCTACACCTTC. Protein product: CASSLTGGSPHSGYTF.

The chain joins TRBV5-1 to TRBJ1-2; 10 bases are shared with TRBD1. The CDR3 contains 15 residues. The V gene end was trimmed by 4 bases and the J gene end by 8 bases; junction bases not matched to a gene: 11. Germline V gene data show CDR1 as SGHRS and CDR2 as YFSETQ. The chain's CDR3 is CASSTGDRGFLGYTF. Here the CDR3 DNA reads TGCGCCAGCAGCACTGGGGACAGGGGATTTCTCGGCTACACCTTC.

The chain joins TRBV20-1 to TRBJ2-7, with D perhaps matching TRBD1 (6 bases). This CDR3 is 14 amino acids long. Trimming removed 5 bases from V and 3 bases from J, with 17 bases in between. From germline, CDR1 is DFQATT and CDR2 SNEGSKA (reference sequence). The CDR3: CSAPPLTGSYEQYF. The CDR3 coding sequence is TGCAGTGCTCCACCGCTTACAGGGAGCTACGAGCAGTACTTC.

This chain uses TRBV6-2 or TRBV6-3 with TRBJ2-1; D possibly corresponds to TRBD2 (5 bases). This CDR3 region has 15 residues. With 5 bases removed from V and 0 bases from J, the gap between germline ends came to 11 bases. Per germline, CDR1 MNHEY and CDR2 SVGEGT. In DNA form, the CDR3 reads TGTGCCAGCAGTGATCCGGCGGGCTCCTACAATGAGCAGTTCTTC. As protein: CASSDPAGSYNEQFF.

The sample holds a few counts of this clonotype. The V call is TRBV5-6, the J call TRBJ2-1; D call uncertain. This CDR3 region has 14 residues. Trimming stripped 2 bases from V and 4 bases from J, with 10 bases between. Germline values: CDR1 SGHDT, CDR2 YYEEEE. CDR3 DNA: TGTGCCAGCAGCTTCCGATCTCAGTACAATGAGCAGTTCTTC. Translation: CASSFRSQYNEQFF.

This chain's CDR3 is CASSSATSTGELFF. For the CDR3, the DNA is TGCGCCAGCAGCTCAGCGACAAGCACCGGGGAGCTGTTTTTT. This chain connects TRBV5-1 to TRBJ2-2; D remains unclear. Germline CDR1 reads SGHRS; CDR2 reads YFSETQ. The V gene lost 3 bases and the J gene lost 4 bases, with 10 bases spanning the gap. This CDR3 region has 14 residues. Full variable domain (missing parts from reference TRBV5-1 and TRBJ2-2): KAGVTQTPRYLIKTRGQQVTLSCSPISGHRSVSWYQQTPGQGLQFLFEYFSETQRNKGNFPGRFSGRQFSNSRSEMNVSTLELGDSALYLCASSSATSTGELFFGEGSRLTVL.

V and J are TRBV7-2 and TRBJ1-4, with D hard to call. Trimming pared 1 base from V and 3 bases from J, leaving 6 bases between. The germline CDR1 and CDR2 sequences are SGHTA and FQGNSA. This CDR3 has 14 residues. The DNA for the CDR3 is TGTGCCAGCAGCTTAGTATGGCCTAATGAAAAACTGTTTTTT. Translated: CASSLVWPNEKLFF.

The V and J genes are TRBV5-6 and TRBJ2-3; 9 bases map to TRBD1. CDR1 is SGHDT, CDR2 YYEEEE, per germline. The CDR3 covers 16 residues. Germline trimming cut 4 bases from V and 4 bases from J; bases unmatched to any gene: 10. This chain's CDR3 is CASSPGTGTSADTQYF. CDR3 sequence (DNA): TGTGCCAGCAGCCCCGGGACAGGGACATCCGCAGATACGCAGTATTTT. Full variable domain (remainder filled in from reference TRBV5-6 and TRBJ2-3): DAGVTQSPTHLIKTRGQQVTLRCSPKSGHDTVSWYQQALGQGPQFIFQYYEEEERQRGNFPDRFSGHQFPNYSSELNVNALLLGDSALYLCASSPGTGTSADTQYFGPGTRLTVL.

This clonotype came up a few times. This sequence joins TRBV12-3 or TRBV12-4 and TRBJ1-6; possibly TRBD1 for D (5 bases). CDR3 length: 16 residues. Trimming stripped 3 bases from V and 0 bases from J, with 9 bases between. CDR3 nucleotides: TGTGCCAGCAGTTTCTTTGGGGGCTCCTATAATTCACCCCTCCACTTT. Translated, it gives CASSFFGGSYNSPLHF.

The genes are TRBV5-1 and TRBJ2-5, with 8 bases fitting TRBD2. In germline, CDR1 is SGHRS, CDR2 YFSETQ. This CDR3 has 16 residues. V lost 5 bases to trimming and J lost 1 base; unmatched junction nucleotides: 10. The CDR3 DNA reads TGCGCCAGCAGTGTCACAGCGGGGGACCCCCAAGAGACCCAGTACTTC. Protein product: CASSVTAGDPQETQYF. The variable domain in full, with the rest retrieved from reference TRBV5-1 and TRBJ2-5, is KAGVTQTPRYLIKTRGQQVTLSCSPISGHRSVSWYQQTPGQGLQFLFEYFSETQRNKGNFPGRFSGRQFSNSRSEMNVSTLELGDSALYLCASSVTAGDPQETQYFGPGTRLLVL.

This sequence joins TRBV12-3 or TRBV12-4 and TRBJ2-5; the match to TRBD1 covers 12 bases. The CDR3 totals 17 residues. The V gene end was trimmed by 5 bases and the J gene end by 4 bases; junction bases not matched to a gene: 11. Here the CDR3 DNA reads TGTGCCAGCAGTAAAGGGACAGGGGGCCAGGCTATAGAGACCCAGTACTTC. Translation gives CASSKGTGGQAIETQYF.

In regard to this clonotype: The junction does not match germline at one end; this may be a read error. J is TRBJ1-6 and V is TRBV20-1; D is possibly TRBD1 (6 bases). The CDR3 extends over 13 amino acids. Germline V gene lookup returns CDR1 DFQATT and CDR2 SNEGSKA (reference sequence). This CDR3 reads CSALGGTNSPLQF. Written as DNA, the CDR3 is TGCAGTGCCCTAGGGGGGACTAATTCACCCCTCCAATTT.

V gene TRBV28 combines with J gene TRBJ1-2, with 8 bases that match TRBD1. Per the germline V gene, CDR1 is MDHEN and CDR2 is SYDVKM. The junction had 8 bases not matched to a gene; V was cut back by 1 base and J by 4 bases. This CDR3 comprises 16 residues. CDR3 protein: CASSLFSTGVAYGYTF. The DNA of the CDR3 is TGTGCCAGCAGTTTATTTTCGACAGGGGTCGCCTATGGCTACACCTTC.

The sample holds a few counts of this clonotype. This rearrangement joins TRBV14 to TRBJ1-3, with unresolved D. The CDR3 runs 13 residues. Per the germline V gene, CDR1 is SGHDN and CDR2 is FVKESK. The V and J ends lost 1 base and 5 bases respectively, with 6 bases between them. The CDR3 sequence: CASSQGFRNTIYF. The CDR3 bases are TGTGCCAGCAGCCAAGGATTTAGAAACACCATATATTTT.

The chain combines TRBV5-8 with TRBJ2-3, with TRBD2 matching over 10 bases. The J segment lost 2 bases and the V segment lost 4 bases, leaving 4 bases of the junction unmatched. This CDR3 comprises 15 residues. Germline V gene data show CDR1 as SGHTS and CDR2 as YDEGEE. CDR3 residues: CASSPGTSATDTQYF. The CDR3 nucleotides read TGTGCCAGCAGCCCCGGGACTAGCGCCACAGATACGCAGTATTTT.

This clonotype was seen only a few times. The rearrangement uses TRBV12-3 or TRBV12-4 and TRBJ2-6; 7 nucleotides line up with TRBD1. V trimming: 6 bases; J trimming: 2 bases; junction bases outside the gene matches: 7. The CDR3 sequence is 16 residues long. The DNA for the CDR3 is TGTGCCAGCAGGCCCTTCGACAGGGCTGGGGCCAACGTCCTGACTTTC. This gives the protein CASRPFDRAGANVLTF.